Presented here are 3 T cell receptor beta chains from one specimen sequenced in a study of cytomegalovirus exposure and HLA in healthy donors. The PCR used 60 Vbeta and 13 Jbeta primers. Sequencing used immunoSEQ multiplex PCR; TCRdb keeps in-frame clones, though not all of them. The sample consists of approximately 100,000 clones, 65% to 85% of them appearing once. Input material: PBMCs. These TCRs come from a man between 18 and 35 years old in good health and CMV-seronegative.

The chain is built from TRBV6-1 and TRBJ2-5; 8 nucleotides agree with TRBD2. CDR1 is MNHNS and CDR2 is SASEGT in the germline V gene. With 6 bases clipped from V and 2 bases from J, the junction kept 5 bases outside the gene matches. The CDR3 runs to 14 residues. The CDR3 DNA is TGTGCCAGCAGCGGGACTAGTGCTCAAGAGACCCAGTACTTC. Translation: CASSGTSAQETQYF.

The chain employs TRBV6-5 and TRBJ1-4; 8 bases line up with TRBD1. CDR1 is MNHEY and CDR2 is SVGAGI in the germline V gene. There are 14 residues in the CDR3. V trimming: 6 bases; J trimming: 5 bases; junction bases outside the gene matches: 5. DNA of the CDR3: TGTGCCAGCAGGGACAGGGTGAGGAATGAAAAACTGTTTTTT. Residues: CASRDRVRNEKLFF.

The chain links TRBV5-4 to TRBJ1-5, with 9 bases aligning to TRBD1. V gave up 4 bases and J gave up 6 bases; unmatched junction bases: 8. The CDR3 is 15 residues long. Germline V gene lookup returns CDR1 SGHNT and CDR2 YYREEE (reference sequence). The CDR3 DNA reads TGTGCCAGCAGCCTCGACAGGGGGATAGGTCAGCCCCAGCATTTT. Protein: CASSLDRGIGQPQHF.